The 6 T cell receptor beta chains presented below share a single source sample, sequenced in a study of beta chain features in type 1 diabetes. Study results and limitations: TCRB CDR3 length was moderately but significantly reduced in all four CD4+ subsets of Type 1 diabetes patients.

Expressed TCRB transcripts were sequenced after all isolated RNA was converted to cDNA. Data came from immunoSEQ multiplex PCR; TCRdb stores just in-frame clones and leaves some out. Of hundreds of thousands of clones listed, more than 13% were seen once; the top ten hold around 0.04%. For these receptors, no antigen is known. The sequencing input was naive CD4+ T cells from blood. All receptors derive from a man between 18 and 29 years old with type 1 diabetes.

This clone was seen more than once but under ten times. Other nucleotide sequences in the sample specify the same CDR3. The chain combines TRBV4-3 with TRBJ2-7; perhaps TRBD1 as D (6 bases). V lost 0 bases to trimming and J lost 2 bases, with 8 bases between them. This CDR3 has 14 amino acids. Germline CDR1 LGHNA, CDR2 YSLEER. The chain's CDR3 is CASSQDWGPYEQYF. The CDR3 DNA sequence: TGCGCCAGCAGCCAAGATTGGGGGCCCTACGAGCAGTACTTC.

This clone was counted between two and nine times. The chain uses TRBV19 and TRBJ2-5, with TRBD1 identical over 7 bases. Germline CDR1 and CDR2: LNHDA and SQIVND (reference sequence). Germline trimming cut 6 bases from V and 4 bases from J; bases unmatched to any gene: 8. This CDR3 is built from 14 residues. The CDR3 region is CASSKGGRGETQYF. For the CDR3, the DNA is TGTGCCAGTAGCAAAGGGGGCCGAGGAGAGACCCAGTACTTC.

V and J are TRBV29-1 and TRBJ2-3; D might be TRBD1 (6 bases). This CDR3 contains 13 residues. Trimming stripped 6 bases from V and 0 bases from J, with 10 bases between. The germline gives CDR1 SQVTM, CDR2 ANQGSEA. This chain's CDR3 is CSVTGHSTDTQYF. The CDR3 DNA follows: TGCAGCGTGACGGGACACAGCACAGATACGCAGTATTTT.

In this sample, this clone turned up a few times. CDR3 nucleotides: TGTGCCAGCAGCCTATTAGGACAGGGTGGGCAGCCCCAGCATTTT. This codes for CASSLLGQGGQPQHF. The rearrangement joins TRBV6-1 to TRBJ1-5; TRBD1 agrees at 8 bases. Germline V gives CDR1 MNHNS, CDR2 SASEGT. The length of the CDR3 is 15 residues. Trimming removed 6 bases from V and 7 bases from J; junction bases left unmatched: 11.

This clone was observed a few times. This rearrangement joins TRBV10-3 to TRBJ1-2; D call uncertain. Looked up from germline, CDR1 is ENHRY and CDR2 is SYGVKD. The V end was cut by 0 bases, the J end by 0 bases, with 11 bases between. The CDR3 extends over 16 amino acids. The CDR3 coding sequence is TGTGCCATCAGTGAGTCGAAGGCCAGTCCTAACTATGGCTACACCTTC. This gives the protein CAISESKASPNYGYTF.

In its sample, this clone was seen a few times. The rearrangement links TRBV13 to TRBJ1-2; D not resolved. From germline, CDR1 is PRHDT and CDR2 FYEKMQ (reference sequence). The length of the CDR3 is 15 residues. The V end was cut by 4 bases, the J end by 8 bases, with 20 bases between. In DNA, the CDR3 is TGTGCCAGCAGCTCCAAACGGGAGGGAGTTGGGGGCTACACCTTC. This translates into CASSSKREGVGGYTF.